The present T cell receptor beta chain was sequenced within a study of shared clonotypes between healthy human individuals. This clone was observed a few times. No antigen is known for it. Different DNA sequences within this sample yield the same CDR3. Profiling relied on immunoSEQ multiplex PCR, and the TCRdb table lists in-frame clones only, not all of them. The sample yields over 850,000 clones, around 78% seen once. CDR1 SGDLS and CDR2 YYNGEE come from the germline V gene. This CDR3 has 13 amino acids. Trimming removed 0 bases from V and 1 base from J, with 4 bases in between. General study results and limits: Across a few donors, naive CD4 shared 5% to 6.5%, naive CD8 under 4%, memory CD4 over 2%, memory CD8 under 0.5%.

The chain combines TRBV9 with TRBJ2-5; no reliable D call. The clonotype comes from a man between 18 and 29 years old in good health. Some clones in this sample may be carry-over from other donors' samples. Source material: memory CD4+ T cells from PBMCs. Subset given: CD45RA-negative fraction. CDR3 DNA sequence: TGTGCCAGCAGCGTAGGAACCCAAGAGACCCAGTACTTC. It encodes CASSVGTQETQYF.